This T cell receptor beta chain was documented in a study of cytomegalovirus exposure and HLA in healthy donors. The study, taken as a whole, reports: Subsequent analysis of the 95 to 150 validation repertoires found a tendency for first-cohort TCR clusters to co-occur.

Profiling relied on immunoSEQ multiplex PCR, and the TCRdb table lists in-frame clones only, not all of them. The sample holds around 80,000 clones, around 96% seen once. This CDR3 has 14 amino acids. The V and J ends lost 0 bases and 4 bases respectively, with 8 bases between them. Germline-derived CDR1 and CDR2 are SGHRS and YFSETQ. This clone was picked up one time. The antigen is undetermined. This receptor was obtained from a woman between 18 and 29 years old in good health and CMV-seronegative. The sequencing sample was made of PBMCs. The genes are TRBV5-1 and TRBJ1-5; D unresolved. CDR3 in DNA: TGCGCCAGCAGCTTGGAGGCGGATAATCAGCCCCAGCATTTT. As protein: CASSLEADNQPQHF.